These 27 T cell receptor beta chains were sequenced from one sample in a study of cytomegalovirus exposure and HLA in healthy donors. Researchers ran the PCR with 60 Vbeta and 13 Jbeta primers. Libraries were prepared by immunoSEQ multiplex PCR; TCRdb keeps only in-frame clonotypes and omits some of them. Among 150,000 to 200,000 clones, just under 80% were seen once, and the ten largest hold about 3.1%. The specimen sequenced was PBMCs. The receptors originated from a female donor in good health and CMV-seronegative.

This chain connects TRBV19 to TRBJ2-2; D call uncertain. The CDR3 length is 15 residues. Germline V gives CDR1 LNHDA, CDR2 SQIVND (reference sequence). Trimming took 3 bases from V and 0 from J, leaving 8 bases between them. In DNA, the CDR3 is TGTGCCAGTAGTATGCGGCAGCCGAACACCGGGGAGCTGTTTTTT. Protein product: CASSMRQPNTGELFF.

In nucleotides, the CDR3 is TGTGCCAGCAGCTTAGCGCTGAGCGCCACCGGGGAGCTGTTTTTT. As protein: CASSLALSATGELFF. This chain joins TRBV7-9 and TRBJ2-2; D unresolved. Trimming shortened V by 0 bases and J by 4 bases, and 9 bases separated the two germline ends. The CDR3 spans 15 residues. Germline CDR1 SEHNR, CDR2 FQNEAQ (reference sequence).

The rearrangement joins TRBV4-2 to TRBJ2-2; 10 bases align to TRBD2. The CDR3 covers 18 residues. Germline CDR1 reads LGHNA; CDR2 reads YNFKEQ. V lost 4 bases, J lost 4 bases, and 12 bases stayed unmatched. The CDR3 DNA reads as TGTGCCAGCAGCCCTACCTCGGGGACTAGCGTAGGCACCGGGGAGCTGTTTTTT. Translating it yields CASSPTSGTSVGTGELFF.

The chain is built from TRBV19 and TRBJ2-6, with D possibly matching TRBD2 (6 bases). Trimming shortened V by 8 bases and J by 1 base, and 18 bases separated the two germline ends. This CDR3 is built from 17 residues. CDR1 is LNHDA, CDR2 SQIVND, per germline (reference sequence). CDR3 loop: CASYPLGGISGANVLTF. The CDR3 coding sequence is TGTGCCAGTTATCCGCTCGGGGGAATATCTGGGGCCAACGTCCTGACTTTC.

This chain uses TRBV2 with TRBJ2-2; 16 positions match TRBD2. The trim removed 6 bases at V and 8 bases at J, leaving 3 bases unmatched. The germline V gene has CDR1 SNHLY and CDR2 FYNNEI. The CDR3 spans 15 residues. CDR3 loop: CASRGLAGGRGELFF. For the CDR3, the DNA is TGTGCCAGCAGGGGACTAGCGGGGGGGCGAGGGGAGCTGTTTTTT.

The rearrangement uses TRBV7-6 and TRBJ1-4; unclear D gene. Trimming pared 2 bases from V and 8 bases from J, leaving 15 bases between. Germline V lookup: CDR1 SGHVS, CDR2 FNYEAQ. This CDR3 region has 15 residues. The CDR3 nucleotides read TGTGCCAGCAGCTTATTACAGCCGCCGGAAGAAAAACTGTTTTTT. Translating it yields CASSLLQPPEEKLFF.

A few counts support this clone. The V and J genes are TRBV4-3 and TRBJ2-3; 11 bases agree with TRBD2. CDR3 size: 16 residues. V dropped 4 bases and J dropped 2; count of bases not matched to a gene: 5. Germline assignment: CDR1 LGHNA and CDR2 YSLEER. CDR3 sequence (DNA): TGCGCCAGCAGCCCTTGGACTAGCGGGCCCACAGATACGCAGTATTTT. It codes for CASSPWTSGPTDTQYF.

The CDR3 protein is CASSSRTGSTDTQYF. In DNA, the CDR3 is TGTGCCAGCAGCTCTCGGACAGGTAGCACAGATACGCAGTATTTT. This chain connects TRBV5-4 to TRBJ2-3; 7 positions match TRBD1. CDR3 size: 15 residues. V lost 3 bases, J lost 0 bases, and 4 bases stayed unmatched. Germline V lookup: CDR1 SGHNT, CDR2 YYREEE (reference sequence).

This chain links TRBV27 with TRBJ2-1, with TRBD2 identical over 12 bases. The ends lost 3 bases at V and 5 bases at J; junction bases unmatched: 5. The germline gives CDR1 MNHEY, CDR2 SMNVEV (reference sequence). CDR3 size: 16 residues. The CDR3 protein is CASSLILAGGHNEQFF. The CDR3 DNA reads as TGTGCCAGCAGTTTGATACTAGCGGGGGGTCACAATGAGCAGTTCTTC.

This clone was found a few times. This chain uses TRBV29-1 with TRBJ2-1; perhaps TRBD2 as D (6 bases). With 3 bases removed from V and 3 bases from J, the gap between germline ends came to 12 bases. Germline loops: CDR1 SQVTM, CDR2 ANQGSEA. The CDR3 runs to 14 residues. CDR3 sequence (DNA): TGCAGCGTTGATCCCGGGGGTATCTACAATGAGCAGTTCTTC. It translates to CSVDPGGIYNEQFF.

The J gene is TRBJ2-1, the V gene TRBV11-2; the match to TRBD1 covers 8 bases. CDR1 SGHAT and CDR2 FQNNGV come from the germline V gene. V trimming: 5 bases; J trimming: 5 bases; junction bases outside the gene matches: 8. The CDR3 has 15 amino acids. The DNA for the CDR3 is TGTGCCAGCAGCGGGACCGGACAGGGTAACAATGAGCAGTTCTTC. Translating gives CASSGTGQGNNEQFF.

This sequence joins TRBV5-6 and TRBJ2-3; TRBD2 aligns across 11 bases. Germline V CDR1 and CDR2: SGHDT, YYEEEE. The CDR3 runs to 17 residues. V lost 3 bases to trimming and J lost 2 bases; unmatched junction nucleotides: 8. CDR3 residues: CASSYKGLAAITDTQYF. CDR3 in DNA: TGTGCCAGCAGCTATAAGGGACTAGCGGCCATCACAGATACGCAGTATTTT. Supplemented by reference TRBV5-6 and TRBJ2-3, the full variable domain reads DAGVTQSPTHLIKTRGQQVTLRCSPKSGHDTVSWYQQALGQGPQFIFQYYEEEERQRGNFPDRFSGHQFPNYSSELNVNALLLGDSALYLCASSYKGLAAITDTQYFGPGTRLTVL.

The chain couples TRBV27 to TRBJ1-5; the match to TRBD1 covers 12 bases. The J segment lost 2 bases and the V segment lost 6 bases, leaving 14 bases of the junction unmatched. Germline V gene sequence: CDR1 MNHEY, CDR2 SMNVEV (reference sequence). CDR3 length: 19 residues. The CDR3 nucleotides are TGTGCCAGCAGAGACTCCGGGACAGGGGGCAAGGGGGGCAATCAGCCCCAGCATTTT. Residues: CASRDSGTGGKGGNQPQHF.

This clone has a handful of counts. V gene TRBV29-1 combines with J gene TRBJ2-5, with a possible D match to TRBD1 (6 bases). The CDR3 spans 13 residues. Trimming took 6 bases from V and 0 from J, leaving 11 bases between them. Germline V gene data show CDR1 as SQVTM and CDR2 as ANQGSEA. Written as DNA, the CDR3 is TGCAGCGTCGTTGGACAGTACCAAGAGACCCAGTACTTC. It yields the protein CSVVGQYQETQYF.

The V gene is TRBV6-1, the J gene TRBJ1-2; 11 bases line up with TRBD1. Germline V lookup: CDR1 MNHNS, CDR2 SASEGT. Trimming removed 3 bases from V and 4 bases from J; junction bases left unmatched: 4. This CDR3 is built from 15 residues. The DNA of the CDR3 is TGTGCCAGCAGTGAGGACAGGGGGCCCCCCTATGGCTACACCTTC. Translation gives CASSEDRGPPYGYTF.

This clone was seen only once. The chain has TRBV7-9 and TRBJ2-7; tentatively, D is TRBD1 (5 bases). The ends were cut back, 8 bases at V and 0 bases at J, with 29 bases in the middle. CDR1 SEHNR and CDR2 FQNEAQ come from the germline V gene (reference sequence). The CDR3 consists of 19 residues. The CDR3 nucleotides are TGTGCCAGCCAAAACGCCCAGGGAACAACGTCCCGAAGCTCCTACGAGCAGTACTTC. Translation: CASQNAQGTTSRSSYEQYF.

This clone was found once. This chain connects TRBV5-4 to TRBJ2-4, with a possible D match to TRBD2 (5 bases). The length of the CDR3 is 17 residues. V dropped 0 bases and J dropped 0 bases, with 13 bases sitting between them. CDR1 and CDR2 (germline): SGHNT, YYREEE (reference sequence). The CDR3 protein is CASSLAAGGLAKNIQYF. The CDR3 nucleotides are TGTGCCAGCAGCTTGGCCGCGGGCGGACTAGCCAAAAACATTCAGTACTTC.

This rearrangement joins TRBV6-1 to TRBJ2-1; D might be TRBD1 (6 bases). The CDR3 runs to 15 residues. The V gene's germline CDR1 is MNHNS and CDR2 SASEGT. Trimming pared 2 bases from V and 2 bases from J, leaving 10 bases between. The CDR3 DNA is TGTGCCAGCAGTGAATACAGGGCCCCCTACAATGAGCAGTTCTTC. The encoded protein is CASSEYRAPYNEQFF.

In this sample, this clone turned up once. The gene calls are TRBV30 and TRBJ2-6; D remains ambiguous. From germline, CDR1 is GTSNPN and CDR2 SVGIG (reference sequence). The CDR3 is 14 residues long. V was clipped by 0 bases and J by 1 base, with 4 bases between them. The DNA of the CDR3 is TGTGCCTGGAGTGTCGGGTCTGGGGCCAACGTCCTGACTTTC. It specifies CAWSVGSGANVLTF.

The rearrangement links TRBV4-2 to TRBJ2-3; D uncertain. Trimming removed 0 bases from V and 2 bases from J, with 18 bases in between. Germline CDR1 reads LGHNA; CDR2 reads YNFKEQ. This CDR3 has 18 amino acids. The CDR3 protein is CASSQDPLGQHLTDTQYF. In DNA, the CDR3 is TGTGCCAGCAGCCAAGATCCCCTAGGCCAACACCTCACAGATACGCAGTATTTT.

The J gene is TRBJ2-5, the V gene TRBV29-1; D unclear. This CDR3 is 11 amino acids long. CDR1 and CDR2 (germline): SQVTM, ANQGSEA. V was clipped by 5 bases and J by 4 bases, with 8 bases between them. DNA of the CDR3: TGCAGCGTTTCACTTGGAGAGACCCAGTACTTC. It is translated as CSVSLGETQYF.

This clone occurred a few times. The chain links TRBV18 to TRBJ2-7, with 9 bases lining up with TRBD2. V dropped 0 bases and J dropped 6; count of bases not matched to a gene: 3. Germline CDR1 reads KGHSH; CDR2 reads LQKENI. The CDR3 consists of 14 residues. Written as DNA, the CDR3 is TGTGCCAGCTCACCACCTCTAGCGGGGCCCGAGCAGTACTTC. Its translation is CASSPPLAGPEQYF. Using reference TRBV18 and TRBJ2-7 for the parts outside the CDR3, the full variable domain is NAGVMQNPRHLVRRRGQEARLRCSPMKGHSHVYWYRQLPEEGLKFMVYLQKENIIDESGMPKERFSAEFPKEGPSILRIQQVVRGDSAAYFCASSPPLAGPEQYFGPGTRLTVT.

The chain has TRBV7-2 and TRBJ1-2; TRBD1 agrees at 8 bases. This CDR3 is 17 amino acids long. Germline lookup yields CDR1 SGHTA and CDR2 FQGNSA. V trimming: 0 bases; J trimming: 5 bases; junction bases outside the gene matches: 11. Written as DNA, the CDR3 is TGTGCCAGCAGCTTAGCTCTATCTGGGACAGGTTTTTATGGCTACACCTTC. Amino acid sequence: CASSLALSGTGFYGYTF.

This chain uses TRBV7-2 with TRBJ2-3; the D gene is possibly TRBD1 (6 bases). The germline V gene has CDR1 SGHTA and CDR2 FQGNSA. This CDR3 region has 14 residues. V dropped 1 base and J dropped 7 bases, with 12 bases sitting between them. The CDR3 sequence: CASSLVTGDNTQYF. CDR3 in DNA: TGTGCCAGCAGCTTAGTGACAGGAGATAATACGCAGTATTTT.

This clone has just a few counts. The V gene is TRBV13, the J gene TRBJ2-5; D may be TRBD1 (7 bases). Trimming shortened V by 6 bases and J by 2 bases, and 16 bases separated the two germline ends. Per germline, CDR1 PRHDT and CDR2 FYEKMQ (reference sequence). This CDR3 is built from 15 residues. The CDR3 is CASSHKSGGQETQYF. The CDR3 DNA reads TGTGCCAGCAGTCACAAGTCAGGGGGGCAAGAGACCCAGTACTTC.

The rearrangement links TRBV9 to TRBJ2-2; D is perhaps TRBD2 (6 bases). Germline V gene lookup returns CDR1 SGDLS and CDR2 YYNGEE. The V end was cut by 0 bases, the J end by 8 bases, with 14 bases between. CDR3 length: 15 residues. CDR3 nucleotide sequence: TGTGCCAGCAGCGTAGTGGACTATATGGGGGGGGAGCTGTTTTTT. Amino acids: CASSVVDYMGGELFF.

The chain carries TRBV5-6 and TRBJ2-7, with 8 bases matching TRBD2. The junction had 5 bases not matched to a gene; V was cut back by 3 bases and J by 0 bases. This CDR3 spans 15 amino acids. Germline values: CDR1 SGHDT, CDR2 YYEEEE. The DNA of the CDR3 is TGTGCCAGCAGCTCACGGGGGGGGGCCTCCTACGAGCAGTACTTC. This gives the protein CASSSRGGASYEQYF.